Each of the 30 T cell receptor beta chains below was sequenced from the same sample in a study of PD-1 blockade in classical Hodgkin lymphoma. All the patients suffered relapse after autologous stem cell transplantation, and brentuximab vedotin exposure differed. Profiled with immunoSEQ multiplex PCR; TCRdb holds only in-frame clones, not every one. The sample shows about 21,000 clones, approximately 71% of them seen only once. The sequences come from peripheral blood mononuclear cells (PBMCs), collected at baseline. The receptors derive from a human donor with classical Hodgkin lymphoma.

This sequence joins TRBV11-2 and TRBJ1-2; a weak D match, TRBD1 (5 bases). With 3 bases removed from V and 4 bases from J, the gap between germline ends came to 9 bases. CDR1 SGHAT and CDR2 FQNNGV come from the germline V gene. This CDR3 region has 13 residues. CDR3: CASSFDRSYGYTF. Written as DNA, the CDR3 is TGTGCCAGCAGCTTTGACAGATCCTATGGCTACACCTTC.

By proportion, this clone is medium-sized (0.01 to 0.1%). V gene TRBV11-3 combines with J gene TRBJ2-3; perhaps D is TRBD1 or TRBD2 (5 bases each). CDR3 length equals 14 residues. Germline V gene data show CDR1 as SGHNT and CDR2 as YENEEA. V lost 4 bases and J lost 2, with 10 bases in between. The DNA for the CDR3 is TGTGCCAGCAGCTCCCGAGGGACCACAGATACGCAGTATTTT. This translates into CASSSRGTTDTQYF.

This clone is medium-sized in the sample. The chain combines TRBV7-9 with TRBJ2-3; 8 bases line up with TRBD1. The length of the CDR3 is 16 residues. J gave up 4 bases and V 4 bases, and 10 bases lay outside the gene matches. Per germline, CDR1 SEHNR and CDR2 FQNEAQ (reference sequence). CDR3 protein: CASSYPGTGWADTQYF. The CDR3 DNA sequence: TGTGCCAGCAGCTATCCCGGGACAGGTTGGGCAGATACGCAGTATTTT.

The rearrangement links TRBV4-1 to TRBJ1-5; TRBD1 agrees at 7 bases. The J segment lost 4 bases and the V segment lost 4 bases, leaving 4 bases of the junction unmatched. The CDR3 is 14 amino acids. Germline V CDR1 and CDR2: MGHRA, YSYEKL. CDR3 sequence: CASSPGQLNQPQHF. CDR3 DNA: TGCGCCAGCAGCCCGGGACAGCTGAATCAGCCCCAGCATTTT.

The gene calls are TRBV9 and TRBJ1-4; possible D gene TRBD1, 5 bases. This CDR3 contains 15 residues. Germline CDR1 SGDLS, CDR2 YYNGEE. V was cut by 0 bases and J by 7 bases, with 13 bases left in between. The CDR3 is CASSVGDVGAEKLFF. Written as DNA, the CDR3 is TGTGCCAGCAGCGTAGGGGACGTTGGGGCTGAAAAACTGTTTTTT.

The chain employs TRBV5-4 and TRBJ2-5, with 8 bases lining up with TRBD1. Judging by the DNA end, TRBJ2-7 fits better; the J call may be wrong. Per germline, CDR1 SGHNT and CDR2 YYREEE (reference sequence). The CDR3 spans 16 residues. The CDR3 nucleotides are TGTGCCAGCAGCGCGAAGACAGGGGCCCAACCATACGAGCAGTACTTC. Its protein is CASSAKTGAQPYEQYF.

Only a few counts were recorded for this clone. J is TRBJ1-1 and V is TRBV5-1; TRBD1 is a possible D gene (5 bases). Germline lookup yields CDR1 SGHRS and CDR2 YFSETQ. The CDR3 has 15 amino acids. Deletions cut 4 bases from V and 8 bases from J, with 21 bases between. The CDR3 here is CASSARGVGAPEAFF. The CDR3 coding sequence is TGCGCCAGCAGCGCTCGAGGGGTGGGCGCACCGGAAGCTTTCTTT.

V usage is TRBV11-2 and J usage is TRBJ2-1; 7 bases map to TRBD1. The CDR3 is made up of 15 amino acids. The V segment lost 1 base and the J segment 6 bases; nucleotides outside the gene matches: 6. The germline V gene encodes CDR1 SGHAT and CDR2 FQNNGV. CDR3 sequence: CASSLARGRSNEQFF. Here the CDR3 DNA reads TGTGCCAGCAGCTTAGCTAGGGGGCGATCCAATGAGCAGTTCTTC.

This clone is categorized as medium-sized (0.01 to 0.1%). The rearrangement links TRBV2 to TRBJ2-7; D remains unclear. V lost 5 bases, J lost 0 bases, and 5 bases lay in between. Germline V gene sequence: CDR1 SNHLY, CDR2 FYNNEI. This CDR3 contains 12 residues. CDR3 region: CASSPTSYEQYF. The DNA of the CDR3 is TGTGCCAGCAGTCCCACCTCCTACGAGCAGTACTTC.

The V and J genes are TRBV11-2 and TRBJ1-6, with D hard to call. In germline, CDR1 is SGHAT, CDR2 FQNNGV. The CDR3 length is 14 residues. V lost 0 bases, J lost 5 bases, and 5 bases lay in between. The DNA of the CDR3 is TGTGCCAGCAGCTTAGACAGCAATAATTCACCCCTCCACTTT. Translation gives CASSLDSNNSPLHF.

The V call is TRBV7-2, the J call TRBJ2-1; TRBD2 might be the D (7 bases). The CDR3 runs to 17 residues. CDR1 SGHTA and CDR2 FQGNSA come from the germline V gene. Trimming left V 5 bases short and J 6 bases short, with 23 bases between. The CDR3 protein is CASSQYWGGGVSNEQFF. Written as DNA, the CDR3 is TGTGCCAGCAGCCAATACTGGGGCGGGGGCGTGAGCAATGAGCAGTTCTTC.

DNA for the CDR3: TGTGCCAGCAGCGCATACACTGAAGCTTTCTTT. Protein sequence: CASSAYTEAFF. The chain is built from TRBV7-8 and TRBJ1-1, with D unresolved. V lost 5 bases and J 3 bases, leaving 4 bases between the germline ends. Germline V gene data show CDR1 as SGHVS and CDR2 as FQNEAQ. The CDR3 has 11 residues.

This clone was counted only a few times. The sample carries other DNA sequences with the same CDR3. This rearrangement joins TRBV19 to TRBJ2-1, with TRBD2 matching over 12 bases. The V segment lost 4 bases and the J segment 3 bases; nucleotides outside the gene matches: 1. The CDR3 contains 15 residues. Germline CDR1 reads LNHDA; CDR2 reads SQIVND (reference sequence). CDR3 in amino acids: CASSKTSGSYNEQFF. The CDR3 DNA reads TGTGCCAGTAGTAAGACTAGCGGGAGCTACAATGAGCAGTTCTTC.

This clone was found a few times. The chain carries TRBV6-5 and TRBJ1-2; D gene uncertain. The CDR3 is 15 residues long. Per germline, CDR1 MNHEY and CDR2 SVGAGI. Deletions cut 8 bases from V and 5 bases from J, with 21 bases between. This CDR3 reads CASLPPEKPGYGYTF. DNA for the CDR3: TGTGCCAGCCTTCCCCCGGAGAAGCCGGGGTATGGCTACACCTTC.

This sequence joins TRBV19 and TRBJ1-6, with unresolved D. In germline, CDR1 is LNHDA, CDR2 SQIVND (reference sequence). Between the trimmed V and J ends, which lost 2 bases and 10 bases, there was a span of 18 bases. The CDR3 is 16 amino acids. The CDR3 loop is CASSITPEAVKSPLHF. DNA of the CDR3: TGTGCCAGTAGTATAACCCCCGAGGCGGTAAAGTCACCCCTCCACTTT.

CDR3 sequence (DNA): TGTGCCAGCAGCGTGGCAGCCGGGGGGGCCAAAAACATTCAGTACTTC. Amino acids: CASSVAAGGAKNIQYF. The chain joins TRBV9 to TRBJ2-4, with 7 bases lining up with TRBD2. This CDR3 is built from 16 residues. CDR1 is SGDLS and CDR2 is YYNGEE in the germline V gene. Trimming took 2 bases from V and 1 from J; bases not matched to a gene: 6.

CDR3 in DNA: TGTGCCAGTAGTATCTCAGCAGCAATCCCCGAAAACATTCAGTACTTC. Amino acid sequence: CASSISAAIPENIQYF. The V gene is TRBV19, the J gene TRBJ2-4; the D is unclear. Germline lookup yields CDR1 LNHDA and CDR2 SQIVND (reference sequence). Trimming cost V 3 bases and J 5 bases, with 17 bases left between them. The CDR3 consists of 16 residues. The entire variable domain, with the rest obtained from reference TRBV19 and TRBJ2-4, is as follows: DGGITQSPKYLFRKEGQNVTLSCEQNLNHDAMYWYRQDPGQGLRLIYYSQIVNDFQKGDIAEGYSVSREKKESFPLTVTSAQKNPTAFYLCASSISAAIPENIQYFGAGTRLSVL.

The genes are TRBV29-1 and TRBJ2-3, with 14 bases lining up with TRBD2. The junction had 7 bases not matched to a gene; V was cut back by 6 bases and J by 2 bases. From germline, CDR1 is SQVTM and CDR2 ANQGSEA. CDR3 size: 16 residues. This chain's CDR3 is CSVARLAGGFTDTQYF. The CDR3 DNA reads as TGCAGCGTCGCTCGACTAGCGGGGGGGTTCACAGATACGCAGTATTTT.

The chain combines TRBV7-7 with TRBJ2-7, with a possible D match to TRBD2 (5 bases). CDR1 is SSHAT and CDR2 is FNYEAQ in the germline V gene (reference sequence). V was clipped by 2 bases and J by 4 bases, with 9 bases between them. This CDR3 has 13 amino acids. CDR3 DNA sequence: TGTGCCAGCAGCTTAACTAGTGAGTACGAGCAGTACTTC. It is translated as CASSLTSEYEQYF.

This chain links TRBV10-3 with TRBJ2-7, with 10 nucleotides matching TRBD1. Germline V gives CDR1 ENHRY, CDR2 SYGVKD. This CDR3 region has 17 residues. Trimming at V came to 7 bases and at J to 2 bases, leaving 14 bases not matched to a gene. CDR3 sequence: CAITNPTPGQGTYEQYF. The CDR3 DNA reads as TGTGCCATCACCAACCCAACGCCGGGACAGGGGACCTACGAGCAGTACTTC.

The chain combines TRBV29-1 with TRBJ2-1; TRBD1 aligns across 7 bases. This CDR3 has 14 residues. Germline CDR1 SQVTM, CDR2 ANQGSEA. V shed 2 bases, J shed 0 bases, and the junction held 1 base outside the gene matches. The CDR3 reads CSVERDSSYNEQFF. The CDR3 DNA reads as TGCAGCGTTGAAAGGGACAGCTCCTACAATGAGCAGTTCTTC.

The J gene is TRBJ2-2, the V gene TRBV30, with D tentatively TRBD2 (6 bases). The CDR3 covers 14 residues. Trimming removed 4 bases from V and 1 base from J, with 10 bases in between. Germline V gene lookup returns CDR1 GTSNPN and CDR2 SVGIG (reference sequence). The CDR3 region is CAWTGLVNTGELFF. Here the CDR3 DNA reads TGTGCCTGGACGGGACTCGTGAACACCGGGGAGCTGTTTTTT.

J is TRBJ1-1 and V is TRBV18; D is uncertain. Germline V gene data show CDR1 as KGHSH and CDR2 as LQKENI. The CDR3 spans 15 residues. Trimming removed 1 base from V and 2 bases from J, with 11 bases in between. CDR3 in amino acids: CASSPRRAYNTEAFF. The CDR3 DNA sequence: TGTGCCAGCTCACCACGAAGAGCCTATAACACTGAAGCTTTCTTT.

The chain uses TRBV6-5 and TRBJ2-7; D call uncertain. Per germline, CDR1 MNHEY and CDR2 SVGAGI. The CDR3 has 13 amino acids. The V end was cut by 0 bases, the J end by 2 bases, with 5 bases between. Written as DNA, the CDR3 is TGTGCCAGCAGTTACTCGGGTCCCTACGAGCAGTACTTC. It specifies CASSYSGPYEQYF.

J is TRBJ2-3 and V is TRBV4-1, with 9 bases that match TRBD2. The V segment lost 7 bases and the J segment 1 base; nucleotides outside the gene matches: 6. The CDR3 totals 15 residues. The germline V gene encodes CDR1 MGHRA and CDR2 YSYEKL. CDR3 coding DNA: TGCGCCAGCACTGCTGGCGGGGGGGGCACAGATACGCAGTATTTT. This encodes CASTAGGGGTDTQYF.

The J gene is TRBJ1-2, the V gene TRBV4-1, with unresolved D. Trimming pared 0 bases from V and 4 bases from J, leaving 21 bases between. The CDR3 covers 18 residues. Germline V CDR1 and CDR2: MGHRA, YSYEKL. This CDR3 is CASSQDFAIRSGVYGYTF. The CDR3 region has the DNA TGCGCCAGCAGCCAAGATTTCGCCATTAGGTCTGGGGTCTATGGCTACACCTTC.

J is TRBJ2-2 and V is TRBV9; D tentatively reads TRBD1 or TRBD2 (5 bases each). Trimming removed 0 bases from V and 4 bases from J, with 13 bases in between. The CDR3 contains 16 residues. CDR1 is SGDLS, CDR2 YYNGEE, per germline. CDR3 region: CASSVGLRDRTGELFF. DNA for the CDR3: TGTGCCAGCAGCGTAGGTTTACGGGACCGCACCGGGGAGCTGTTTTTT.

The J gene is TRBJ2-3, the V gene TRBV7-9; tentatively, D is TRBD1 or TRBD2 (5 bases each). There are 15 residues in the CDR3. V was cut by 2 bases and J by 5 bases, with 14 bases left in between. Germline CDR1 SEHNR, CDR2 FQNEAQ (reference sequence). CDR3: CASSLSGLGEDTQYF. CDR3 coding DNA: TGTGCCAGCAGCTTATCAGGGTTGGGGGAAGATACGCAGTATTTT. Full variable domain (missing parts from reference TRBV7-9 and TRBJ2-3): DTGVSQNPRHKITKRGQNVTFRCDPISEHNRLYWYRQTLGQGPEFLTYFQNEAQLEKSRLLSDRFSAERPKGSFSTLEIQRTEQGDSAMYLCASSLSGLGEDTQYFGPGTRLTVL.

This clone was detected a few times. The chain joins TRBV5-4 to TRBJ1-2; TRBD1 matches at 8 bases. There are 15 residues in the CDR3. Germline CDR1 is SGHNT and CDR2 is YYREEE (reference sequence). J was trimmed by 4 bases and V by 2 bases; bases with no gene match: 7. CDR3 nucleotides: TGTGCCAGCAGCTTCTCTATACAGGGGGGCTATGGCTACACCTTC. Protein sequence: CASSFSIQGGYGYTF.

The count of this clone is one. V is TRBV20-1 and J is TRBJ2-7, with D unclear. The germline V gene has CDR1 DFQATT and CDR2 SNEGSKA (reference sequence). The CDR3 runs 11 residues. Trimming took 1 base from V and 3 from J, leaving 4 bases between them. The CDR3 loop is CSARADYEQYF. CDR3 in DNA: TGCAGTGCTAGAGCGGACTACGAGCAGTACTTC.